This T cell receptor beta chain appears in the sequencing data of a study of molecular identifiers for immune sequencing clone quantification. General study findings and limits: In a background of around 1 million naive cells, spiked Jurkat TCR RNA from one cell was reportedly detectable. Whereas naive cells kept under 1% of molecules in clones above 20 RNA copies, such clones held over 97% in effectors.

Methods described previously were used for bulk TCR libraries, and listed TCR primers were applied. TCRdb redid the calling of the PCR reads with MiXCR, one entry per CDR3 protein. This sample yields around 6,000 distinct CDR3 sequences, of which roughly 15% are seen a single time; 2.3% belongs to the top ten. By sample share, this clonotype is medium-sized. Its cognate antigen is unknown. Germline values: CDR1 SGHTA, CDR2 FQGNSA. V lost 7 bases and J 4 bases, leaving 9 bases between the germline ends. The CDR3 extends over 12 amino acids. Between about 19,000 and 1,000,000 sorted cells, with 10%, 30% or 50% RNA, yielded naive CD8 libraries.

Sequenced sample: naive CD8+ T cells from blood, with Jurkat cell RNA spiked in. As to subset: FACS-sorted CD8+CD4-CCR7+CD45RA+ naive T cells. This sequence originates from a human donor in good health. Some libraries in this study had Jurkat cell RNA spiked in. The chain recombines TRBV7-2 with TRBJ2-3, with no clear D. Here the CDR3 DNA reads TGTGCCAGCACCACCGAGCCAGATACGCAGTATTTT. Translated: CASTTEPDTQYF.